This TCR beta chain comes out of a study of blood T cells in healthy people across ages. Study background: Template switching picked up about one barcoded beta molecule for each two T cells. Study-level results: Across the age range, TCR beta diversity per million T cells fell in a roughly linear way. Diversity estimates drawn from one million T cells were deemed underestimates.

Using a J-beta primer mix together with a sample-barcoded 5' primer, a second PCR was run for about 6 to 11 cycles. Carrying 12 random nucleotides, a template-switch adaptor labeled each individual cDNA molecule. Via MiXCR, TCRdb re-called the 5' RACE reads, giving one row per CDR3 protein. The sample yields 600,000 to 650,000 distinct CDR3 sequences, about 54% seen once. Germline V CDR1 and CDR2: SGHRS, YFSETQ. This CDR3 spans 14 amino acids. Trimming cost V 5 bases and J 0 bases, with 12 bases left between them. Comments on this clonotype: Its antigen is not identified.

V usage is TRBV5-1 and J usage is TRBJ2-7; D not resolved. Specimen: blood. This clonotype originated in a man in his sixties in good health. CDR3 in DNA: TGCGCCAGCAGAAAAATCTCGACCTCCTACGAGCAGTACTTC. Translating it yields CASRKISTSYEQYF.